This T cell receptor beta chain was retrieved from a study of T cells after yellow fever vaccination. Study-wide points: In post-booster samples, most primary-vaccination clones reappeared (about 95% CD4, 88% CD8). The study noted that FACS-sorted repertoires could contain abundant clonotypes contaminating from the bulk population.

A word on this clonotype: Antigen unknown.

A process of 5'RACE template switching, which added a universal primer site and UMIs, was used to make TCR cDNA. TCRdb called the 5' RACE reads again in MiXCR, with one record for every CDR3 protein. This sample carries about 630,000 distinct CDR3 sequences, 9% to 15% of them seen once, and the ten largest clones take 14% to 15%. J lost 3 bases, V lost 5 bases, and 11 bases had no gene match. This CDR3 has 17 amino acids. The germline CDR1 and CDR2 sequences are DFQATT and SNEGSKA (reference sequence). The rearrangement uses TRBV20-1 and TRBJ2-7; TRBD2 aligns across 15 bases. The starting material was PBMCs, obtained on the day of the yellow fever booster vaccination. The receptor comes from a man aged 25-45 years who received the YFV17D yellow fever vaccine. CDR3 sequence reads: CSAGAGTSGRNSYEQYF. The CDR3 DNA reads as TGCAGTGCTGGTGCCGGGACTAGCGGGAGGAATAGCTACGAGCAGTACTTC.